Listed below are T cell receptor beta chains from one sample, sequenced in a study of cytomegalovirus exposure and HLA in healthy donors. Profiled with immunoSEQ multiplex PCR; TCRdb holds only in-frame clones, not every one. Among under 150,000 clones listed, around 73% were seen once. The sample consisted of PBMCs. The source of these receptors is a woman in her thirties in good health and CMV-seropositive. Each CDR3 is given with its conserved first and last residue. Fields, in order: clone size, J gene, CDR3 length, D gene, V gene, CDR3 DNA, CDR3 protein. The D gene is left open where the match is weak. Clone size, where shown, is once, few, many, or a class for clones that have expanded.

>NA|TRBJ2-7|11|NA|TRBV27
TGTGCCAGCAGTTTAAGGCGGGAGCAGTACTTC
CASSLRREQYF
>NA|TRBJ2-1|15|TRBD1|TRBV27
TGTGCCAGCAGTTTATTCTTCTCAGGGGGCAATGAGCAGTTCTTC
CASSLFFSGGNEQFF
>NA|TRBJ1-6|14|TRBD1|TRBV5-1
TGCGCCAGCAGCTTGCAGGGGGCGGAATCACCCCTCCACTTT
CASSLQGAESPLHF
>NA|TRBJ2-7|15|TRBD2|TRBV9
TGTGCCAGCAGCGTAAGATATGGACTAGTCTACGAGCAGTACTTC
CASSVRYGLVYEQYF
>NA|TRBJ2-7|16|TRBD2|TRBV29-1
TGCAGCGTTGAAGGACTAGCGGGAGAAAGCTCCTACGAGCAGTACTTC
CSVEGLAGESSYEQYF
>NA|TRBJ2-3|13|TRBD2|TRBV4-2
TGTGCCAGCAGCGGCGGGGGTTCAGATACGCAGTATTTT
CASSGGGSDTQYF
>NA|TRBJ2-7|16|TRBD1|TRBV10-1
TGCGCCAGCCCCCTACGGGACAGGGGAATTTCCTACGAGCAGTACTTC
CASPLRDRGISYEQYF
>NA|TRBJ1-3|14|NA|TRBV30
TGTGCCTGGAGTGGCGGCAGTAGAGGAAACACCATATATTTT
CAWSGGSRGNTIYF
>NA|TRBJ2-1|19|TRBD1|TRBV19
TGTGCCAGTAGTATAGCTCGCGACAGGGACGAGAGCTCCTACAATGAGCAGTTCTTC
CASSIARDRDESSYNEQFF
>NA|TRBJ1-2|13|NA|TRBV18
TGTGCCACCAGATACGGGGAGAACTATGGCTACACCTTC
CATRYGENYGYTF
>NA|TRBJ1-1|16|NA|TRBV13
TGTGCCAGCAGCCCTACCGGACAACGAGCGAACACTGAAGCTTTCTTT
CASSPTGQRANTEAFF
>NA|TRBJ1-1|14|NA|TRBV6-1
TGTGCCAGCGCCAGGGACACCTTGAACACTGAAGCTTTCTTT
CASARDTLNTEAFF
>NA|TRBJ1-1|11|NA|TRBV7-8
TGTGCCAGCAGCTTTCGAGATGAAGCTTTCTTT
CASSFRDEAFF
>NA|TRBJ2-1|20|TRBD2|TRBV5-4
TGTGCCAGCAGCTCGAAAAAGGCGACTAGCGGGGGGTCCTCCTACAATGAGCAGTTCTTC
CASSSKKATSGGSSYNEQFF
>few|TRBJ2-1|16|TRBD2|TRBV19
TGTGCCAGTTCGGCATTTAGCGGGGCAGCGTACAATGAGCAGTTCTTC
CASSAFSGAAYNEQFF
>NA|TRBJ1-2|15|NA|TRBV6-1
TGTGCCAGCAGTGAAGTGGTAGGGGCAGACTATGGCTACACCTTC
CASSEVVGADYGYTF